This T cell receptor (beta chain) is drawn from a study of radiation and T cells in renal cell carcinoma. About the research overall: Nephrectomy followed 15 Gy stereotactic body radiation by 4 weeks. Study-level results: Pretreatment tumor biopsies were lacking, so baseline clonotypes are unknown. Top tumor clonotypes rose in blood 2 weeks post-radiation, then contracted.

Indicated time point: baseline pretreatment blood. Noted treatment: 15 Gy SBRT to primary tumor, nephrectomy 4 weeks later. Radiation-treated patients gave blood at baseline, week 2 and week 4. For this clone: Antigen unknown.

The method was immunoSEQ multiplex PCR; TCRdb's version includes in-frame clones alone and lacks a portion of them. The sample has 120,000 to 150,000 clones, around 89% seen once. Here the sequenced sample was blood, taken from a patient whose treatment included radiotherapy and nephrectomy. The TCR comes from a woman in her 70s with renal cell carcinoma.

The CDR3: CASSVGTTRLAGDNEQFF. CDR3 in DNA: TGTGCCAGCAGCGTAGGGACGACGCGACTAGCGGGAGACAATGAGCAGTTCTTC. V and J are TRBV9 and TRBJ2-1; TRBD2 matches 12 bases. CDR3 size: 18 residues. The V segment lost 0 bases and the J segment 5 bases; nucleotides outside the gene matches: 9. Germline V gene data show CDR1 as SGDLS and CDR2 as YYNGEE.